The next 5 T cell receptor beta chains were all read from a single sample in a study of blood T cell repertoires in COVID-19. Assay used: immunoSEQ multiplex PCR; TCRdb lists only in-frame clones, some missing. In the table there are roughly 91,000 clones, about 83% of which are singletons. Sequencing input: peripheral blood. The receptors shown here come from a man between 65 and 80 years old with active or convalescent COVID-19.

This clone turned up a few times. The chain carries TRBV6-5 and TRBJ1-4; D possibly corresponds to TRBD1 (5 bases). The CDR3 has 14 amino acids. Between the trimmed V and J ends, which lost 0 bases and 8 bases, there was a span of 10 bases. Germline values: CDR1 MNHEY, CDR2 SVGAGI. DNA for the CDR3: TGTGCCAGCAGTTACTCGAACGGACAAGAAAAACTGTTTTTT. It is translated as CASSYSNGQEKLFF.

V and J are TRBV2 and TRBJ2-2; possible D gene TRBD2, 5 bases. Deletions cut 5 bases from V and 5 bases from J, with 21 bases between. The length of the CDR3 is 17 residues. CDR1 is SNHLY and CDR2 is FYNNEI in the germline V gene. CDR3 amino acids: CASSTPRAARETGELFF. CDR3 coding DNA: TGTGCCAGCAGTACCCCCCGGGCAGCGAGGGAAACCGGGGAGCTGTTTTTT.

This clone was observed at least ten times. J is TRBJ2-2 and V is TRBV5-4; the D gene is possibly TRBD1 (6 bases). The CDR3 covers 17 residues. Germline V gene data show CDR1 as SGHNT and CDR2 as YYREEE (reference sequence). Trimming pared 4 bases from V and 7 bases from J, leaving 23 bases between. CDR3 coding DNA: TGTGCCAGCAGCCCGCAGCCCAGGGGTAATGGTGGCGGGGAGCTGTTTTTT. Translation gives CASSPQPRGNGGGELFF.

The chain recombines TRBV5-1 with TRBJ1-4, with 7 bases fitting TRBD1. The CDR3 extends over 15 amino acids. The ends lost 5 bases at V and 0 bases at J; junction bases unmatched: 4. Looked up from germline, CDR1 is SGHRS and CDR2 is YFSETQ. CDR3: CASRLQGATNEKLFF. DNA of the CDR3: TGCGCCAGCAGGCTTCAGGGGGCAACTAATGAAAAACTGTTTTTT. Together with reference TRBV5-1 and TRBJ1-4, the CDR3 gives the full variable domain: KAGVTQTPRYLIKTRGQQVTLSCSPISGHRSVSWYQQTPGQGLQFLFEYFSETQRNKGNFPGRFSGRQFSNSRSEMNVSTLELGDSALYLCASRLQGATNEKLFFGSGTQLSVL.

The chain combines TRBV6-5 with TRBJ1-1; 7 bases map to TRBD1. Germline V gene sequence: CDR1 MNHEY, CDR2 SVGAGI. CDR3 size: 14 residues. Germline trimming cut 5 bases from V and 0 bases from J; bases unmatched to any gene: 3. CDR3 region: CASSPDRVNTEAFF. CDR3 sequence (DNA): TGTGCCAGCAGTCCCGACAGGGTGAACACTGAAGCTTTCTTT.